This T cell receptor beta chain comes out of a study of T cells in Graves' hyperthyroidism and ophthalmopathy. For the study at large: Blood was drawn when the patient was first diagnosed and still untreated. Findings of the study overall: The model forecast ophthalmopathy, anticipating it by a median approximately 7 months before onset.

From RNA transcripts, TCR beta CDR3 regions were amplified. Using the HTBI primer set, a first-round RT-PCR was run on the TCR CDR3. TCRdb itself ran the multiplex PCR reads through MiXCR, one entry per CDR3 protein. This sample has around 600,000 distinct CDR3 sequences, with less than 20% found just once. Germline assignment: CDR1 DFQATT and CDR2 SNEGSKA (reference sequence). CDR3 length equals 16 residues. Trimming at V came to 6 bases and at J to 4 bases, leaving 15 bases not matched to a gene. Cells are PBMCs isolated from around 9.4 ml of fresh blood. Comments on this clonotype: Antigen unknown.

The chain carries TRBV20-1 and TRBJ2-1; TRBD2 agrees at 7 bases. Sequences were obtained from blood. The clonotype originates from a young woman with Graves' hyperthyroidism. The CDR3 reads CSAPPGGSVGYNEQFF. Here the CDR3 DNA reads TGCAGTGCCCCACCCGGCGGGAGTGTAGGGTACAATGAGCAGTTCTTC.